A selection of T cell receptor beta chains follows, all from one sample in a study of PD-L1 blockade in urothelial cancer. Method: immunoSEQ multiplex PCR; TCRdb's copy keeps in-frame clones and lacks some. The sample includes tens of thousands of clones, 82% of them seen just once. The source material was PBMCs, sampled around atezolizumab (anti-PD-L1) treatment. The receptors here all came from a man in his 70s with urothelial cancer. Both conserved end residues are part of each CDR3. Fields, in order: V gene, clone size, J gene, D gene, CDR3 DNA, CDR3 protein. D genes are given only for firm matches. Expanded clones get a size class; other rows say once, few or many, or leave the size out.

V: TRBV9
size: NA
J: TRBJ2-1
D: TRBD1
DNA: TGTGCCAGCAGCGCGGGACAGGGCGAATACAATGAGCAGTTCTTC
CDR3: CASSAGQGEYNEQFF

V: TRBV7-2
size: NA
J: TRBJ1-1
D: NA
DNA: TGTGCCAGCAGCTTAGATTCGGCAGGGCAGAACACTGAAGCTTTCTTT
CDR3: CASSLDSAGQNTEAFF

V: TRBV2
size: few
J: TRBJ1-1
D: TRBD1
DNA: TGTGCCAGCAGGAGCAGGGGACAGGGAATCCCTTTCTTT
CDR3: CASRSRGQGIPFF

V: TRBV11-3
size: NA
J: TRBJ2-2
D: TRBD2
DNA: TGTGCCAGCAGCGTATCGACTAGCGGGACCACCGGGGAGCTGTTTTTT
CDR3: CASSVSTSGTTGELFF

V: TRBV7-2
size: NA
J: TRBJ2-7
D: TRBD2
DNA: TGTGCCAGCAGCTCCGGGACTAGCGGGACGCAGTACTTC
CDR3: CASSSGTSGTQYF

V: TRBV11-3
size: NA
J: TRBJ2-2
D: TRBD1
DNA: TGTGCCAGCACGCCCGGGACAGGGCCCACCGGGGAGCTGTTTTTT
CDR3: CASTPGTGPTGELFF

V: TRBV19
size: NA
J: TRBJ2-5
D: NA
DNA: TGTGCCAGTAACCTGGGGGGAGAGGAGACCCAGTACTTC
CDR3: CASNLGGEETQYF

V: TRBV18
size: NA
J: TRBJ1-5
D: NA
DNA: TGTGCCAGCTCACCGGGCGGGGGCAATCAGCCCCAGCATTTT
CDR3: CASSPGGGNQPQHF

V: TRBV5-1
size: NA
J: TRBJ2-2
D: TRBD1
DNA: TGCGCCAGCAGCTTACGGACAGGGCAATCCGGGGAGCTGTTTTTT
CDR3: CASSLRTGQSGELFF

V: TRBV11-3
size: once
J: TRBJ2-7
D: TRBD2
DNA: TGTGCCAGCAGCCAGGGACTAGCGGGAGGCGAGCAGTACTTC
CDR3: CASSQGLAGGEQYF

V: TRBV4-1
size: NA
J: TRBJ1-1
D: NA
DNA: TGCGCCAGCAGCCAAACACTGAACACTGAAGCTTTCTTT
CDR3: CASSQTLNTEAFF

V: TRBV10-3
size: NA
J: TRBJ2-6
D: NA
DNA: TGTGCCATCAGTGAGCAGGGATCTGGGGCCAACGTCCTGACTTTC
CDR3: CAISEQGSGANVLTF

V: TRBV2
size: NA
J: TRBJ1-6
D: TRBD1
DNA: TGTGCCAGCAGGCCCCGACAGGGTGGTTGGGATTCACCCCTCCACTTT
CDR3: CASRPRQGGWDSPLHF

V: TRBV4-2
size: NA
J: TRBJ1-4
D: NA
DNA: TGTGCCAGCAGCCAAGAAGTTGGGGAAGGGGCAACTAATGAAAAACTGTTTTTT
CDR3: CASSQEVGEGATNEKLFF

V: TRBV21-1
size: NA
J: TRBJ1-5
D: NA
DNA: TGTGCCAGCAGCACCCAAGCGTGGGACAACGATCAGCCCCAGCATTTT
CDR3: CASSTQAWDNDQPQHF

V: TRBV5-1
size: many
J: TRBJ2-1
D: TRBD2
DNA: TGCGCCAGCAGCTTGGAGATAGCGGGGAGTAGCTCCTACAATGAGCAGTTCTTC
CDR3: CASSLEIAGSSSYNEQFF

V: TRBV29-1
size: NA
J: TRBJ2-7
D: TRBD1
DNA: TGCAGCGCCGCGGGACAGGAGGTTAGCGAGCAGTACTTC
CDR3: CSAAGQEVSEQYF

V: TRBV10-3
size: NA
J: TRBJ1-2
D: NA
DNA: TGTGCCATAGGGACCGGGACTTCAAAATCCTATGGCTACACCTTC
CDR3: CAIGTGTSKSYGYTF

V: TRBV5-4
size: once
J: TRBJ2-1
D: TRBD2
DNA: TGTGCCAGCAGCTTATCTAGCGGGGGGTACAATGAGCAGTTCTTC
CDR3: CASSLSSGGYNEQFF

V: TRBV28
size: NA
J: TRBJ2-7
D: NA
DNA: TGTGCCAGCGGACACCTCTACGAGCAGTACTTC
CDR3: CASGHLYEQYF

V: TRBV7-8
size: NA
J: TRBJ2-7
D: TRBD1
DNA: TGTGCCAGCAGCCGTGGACAGGGGCTATCCTACGAGCAGTACTTC
CDR3: CASSRGQGLSYEQYF

V: TRBV5-1
size: NA
J: TRBJ1-3
D: NA
DNA: TGCGCCAGCAGCTTGGCCGGAAGTAGCTCCAGAAACACCATATATTTT
CDR3: CASSLAGSSSRNTIYF

V: TRBV11-1
size: NA
J: TRBJ2-1
D: NA
DNA: TGTGCCAGCAGCCGACGCAGGACAGTCAATGAGCAGTTCTTC
CDR3: CASSRRRTVNEQFF

V: TRBV29-1
size: NA
J: TRBJ1-2
D: TRBD1
DNA: TGCAGCGTTGAAACGGGACAGGGCAACTATGGCTACACCTTC
CDR3: CSVETGQGNYGYTF

V: TRBV14
size: NA
J: TRBJ1-3
D: TRBD1
DNA: TGTGCCAGCAGCCGGGACAGAGGCTCTGGAAACACCATATATTTT
CDR3: CASSRDRGSGNTIYF

V: TRBV11-2
size: once
J: TRBJ2-6
D: TRBD2
DNA: TGTGCCAGCAGCTTTGCGACTAGCGGGAGGGCCTATGGGGCCAACGTCCTGACTTTC
CDR3: CASSFATSGRAYGANVLTF

V: TRBV7-3
size: NA
J: TRBJ2-2
D: NA
DNA: TGTGCCAGCAGCCCGGGCCCAAGCGGGTCCGGGCCCGGGGAGCTGTTTTTT
CDR3: CASSPGPSGSGPGELFF

V: TRBV7-9
size: NA
J: TRBJ2-5
D: TRBD2
DNA: TGTGCCAGCAGCTTGACGGGAGGGCAAGAGACCCAGTACTTC
CDR3: CASSLTGGQETQYF

V: TRBV2
size: NA
J: TRBJ2-2
D: TRBD2
DNA: TGTGCCAGCAGTGTATACGGAGCGGGAGCGGCCGGGGAGCTGTTTTTT
CDR3: CASSVYGAGAAGELFF

V: TRBV18
size: NA
J: TRBJ2-2
D: TRBD1
DNA: TGTGCCAGCTCCCCGTGGACAGGGTCGAACACCGGGGAGCTGTTTTTT
CDR3: CASSPWTGSNTGELFF

V: TRBV6-6
size: once
J: TRBJ2-3
D: NA
DNA: TGTGCCAGCAGTTCCTTAGCCGCTCCGTTGGATACGCAGTATTTT
CDR3: CASSSLAAPLDTQYF

V: TRBV5-8
size: NA
J: TRBJ2-5
D: TRBD2
DNA: TGTGCCAGCAGCTTTGGTGGTAGCGGGGGCCCTGCGGGGGAGACCCAGTACTTC
CDR3: CASSFGGSGGPAGETQYF